This TCR beta chain originates from a study of T cells in Graves' hyperthyroidism and ophthalmopathy. Per the germline V gene, CDR1 is LGHNT and CDR2 is FRNRAP. With 7 bases removed from V and 4 bases from J, the gap between germline ends came to 13 bases. The CDR3 sequence is 13 residues long. Whole-study results and caveats: Most clonotypes expanded in thyroid above 0.001 were likewise present in blood. Classification by a 13 V-J model distinguished ophthalmopathy from stable hyperthyroidism.

PBMCs came from 7.5 to 10 ml fresh peripheral blood. This clonotype was detected many times. As yet, its antigen is unknown. Using RNA transcripts as the source, TCR beta CDR3 regions were amplified. In the first-round RT-PCR of the TCR CDR3, the HTBI primer set was used. TCRdb ran MiXCR on the multiplex PCR reads and lists one entry per CDR3 protein. This table has roughly 520,000 distinct CDR3 sequences, roughly 25% appearing once. Sequencing was carried out using blood. This TCR was sampled from a woman in her 30s with Graves' ophthalmopathy. The rearrangement joins TRBV12-5 to TRBJ1-2; weak D call: TRBD1 (6 bases). CDR3 in amino acids: CASAPGQLYGYTF. CDR3 DNA: TGTGCTAGTGCCCCGGGACAACTCTATGGCTACACCTTC.